This is a list of T cell receptor beta chains from one sample in a study of PD-1 blockade in mismatch repair-deficient tumors. Data came from immunoSEQ multiplex PCR; TCRdb stores just in-frame clones and leaves some out. This sample has about 120,000 clones; about 85% occur once, and the top ten carry 13%. Source: peripheral blood, taken 44 weeks after starting pembrolizumab. The receptors were gathered from an adult with mismatch repair-deficient cancer. CDR3s include the opening cysteine and the closing phenylalanine or tryptophan. A D gene is named only where the DNA matches it firmly. The listing skips clone size in some rows; elsewhere it reads once, few, many or a size class.

D	V	size	J	length	DNA	CDR3
.	TRBV7-9	.	TRBJ2-5	15	TGTGCCAGCAGCTTAGCGCGGAGTAGCTGGGAGACCCAGTACTTC	CASSLARSSWETQYF
TRBD2	TRBV4-1	.	TRBJ2-1	15	TGCGCCAGCAGCCAAAGGCTAGCGGGACTCAATGAGCAGTTCTTC	CASSQRLAGLNEQFF
.	TRBV27	.	TRBJ2-6	16	TGTGCCAGCAGTTTATACACGAGCACTGGGGCCAACGTCCTGACTTTC	CASSLYTSTGANVLTF
TRBD2	TRBV30	.	TRBJ2-7	13	TGTGCCTGGAGCGGCGGGAGCTCCTACGAGCAGTACTTC	CAWSGGSSYEQYF
TRBD2	TRBV7-9	once	TRBJ2-5	17	TGTGCCAGCAGCGTGGACGGACTAGCGGGAGGTTCCGAGACCCAGTACTTC	CASSVDGLAGGSETQYF
TRBD1	TRBV10-2	.	TRBJ2-7	13	TGCGCCAGCAGCCCGGACAGGGGTTACGAGCAGTACTTC	CASSPDRGYEQYF
.	TRBV7-9	.	TRBJ1-2	14	TGTGCCAGCAGCAGCGACAGACTTAACTATGGCTACACCTTC	CASSSDRLNYGYTF
.	TRBV30	.	TRBJ2-7	13	TGTGCCTGGAGCTCCCGGGGGTTCTACGAGCAGTACTTC	CAWSSRGFYEQYF
TRBD2	TRBV13	once	TRBJ2-3	17	TGTGCCAGCAGCTTAGTCGGGAGGGCCCCTAGCACAGATACGCAGTATTTT	CASSLVGRAPSTDTQYF
TRBD2	TRBV9	.	TRBJ2-1	15	TGTGCCAGCAGCGCCCTAGCGGGAGCCTACAATGAGCAGTTCTTC	CASSALAGAYNEQFF
.	TRBV7-2	.	TRBJ2-7	16	TGTGCCAGCAGCCCAGCCCTGGGGGGGCCGATTTACGAGCAGTACTTC	CASSPALGGPIYEQYF
.	TRBV5-4	.	TRBJ2-1	15	TGTGCCAGCAGCTTGGCACAACACTCCTACAATGAGCAGTTCTTC	CASSLAQHSYNEQFF
TRBD2	TRBV28	.	TRBJ2-5	17	TGTGCCAGCAGCCGGTTGGGGACTAGCGGGACCCAAGAGACCCAGTACTTC	CASSRLGTSGTQETQYF
.	TRBV28	.	TRBJ1-5	16	TGTGCCAGCAGTCCAAGGGCCGAAAGGAGGCATCAGCCCCAGCATTTT	CASSPRAERRHQPQHF
TRBD2	TRBV29-1	.	TRBJ2-1	14	TGCAGCGTTGAGCCTAGCGGTTCCTACAATGAGCAGTTCTTC	CSVEPSGSYNEQFF
.	TRBV28	.	TRBJ1-4	12	TGTGCCAGCAGGACAGATAATGAAAAACTGTTTTTT	CASRTDNEKLFF
TRBD2	TRBV19	.	TRBJ2-7	15	TGTGCCAGTAGTATTAAGGTCGCGGGAGTTCGGGAGCAGTACTTC	CASSIKVAGVREQYF
.	TRBV5-6	.	TRBJ2-7	13	TGTGCCAGCAGCTTTTTTCGGAGGCGGGAGCAGTACTTC	CASSFFRRREQYF